The clone carrying this TCR beta chain was recorded many times. Its antigen is undetermined. This entry comes from a study of CD8+CD57+ T cells in acquired aplastic anemia. TCR beta VDJ and CDR3 profiling used genomic DNA as template. TCRdb re-called the reads with MiXCR, one entry per CDR3 protein. The repertoire includes about 160,000 distinct CDR3 sequences, around 48% of them detected once, and around 3% sits in the top ten. The CDR3 spans 16 residues. CDR1 is LGHNA, CDR2 YNFKEQ, per germline. The germline V and J ends were trimmed by 4 bases and 0 bases, with 15 bases remaining between them. General study points: Statistical testing detected no significant gap in CD8+ Simpson's diversity between patients and controls.

Selection for sequencing was limited to patients who had shown CD8+CD57+ cell expansion by flow cytometry. The sequence was obtained from a human donor with aplastic anemia. The sample consisted of sorted CD4+, CD8+, or CD8+CD57+ T cells (not recorded which) from PBMCs. The gene calls are TRBV4-2 and TRBJ1-1; D is perhaps TRBD1 (6 bases). CDR3 coding DNA: TGTGCCAGCAGCCCCGGGACGGGGGCCATGAACACTGAAGCTTTCTTT. Its protein product is CASSPGTGAMNTEAFF.